These 21 T cell receptor beta chains were all obtained from the same sample, sequenced in a study of T cell repertoires in cytomegalovirus infection. Via MiXCR, TCRdb re-called the reads, giving one row per CDR3 protein. The sample yields fewer than 200,000 distinct CDR3 sequences, around an eighth seen once. The sequenced sample consisted of PBMCs. The receptor source for this set is a human donor in good health (CMV status not recorded). Some clones in this sample may be carry-over from other donors' samples.

The chain has TRBV19 and TRBJ1-2, with D maybe TRBD1 (5 bases). The V and J ends lost 9 bases and 4 bases respectively, with 15 bases between them. Germline V lookup: CDR1 LNHDA, CDR2 SQIVND (reference sequence). This CDR3 has 13 residues. The chain's CDR3 is CASKTELGYGYTF. For the CDR3, the DNA is TGTGCCAGCAAGACAGAATTGGGCTATGGCTACACCTTC.

The V and J genes are TRBV29-1 and TRBJ2-3; 9 positions match TRBD2. Germline V gene sequence: CDR1 SQVTM, CDR2 ANQGSEA. CDR3 length: 14 amino acids. Trimming took 7 bases from V and 3 from J; bases not matched to a gene: 8. The CDR3 bases are TGCAGCGCTATAGCGGGAGAGCCGACAGATACGCAGTATTTT. Its protein product is CSAIAGEPTDTQYF.

This clonotype was recorded a few times. The gene calls are TRBV28 and TRBJ2-2; D is possibly TRBD1 (5 bases). The germline V gene encodes CDR1 MDHEN and CDR2 SYDVKM. V lost 6 bases and J 7 bases, leaving 15 bases between the germline ends. This CDR3 is built from 14 residues. The CDR3 DNA reads TGTGCCAGCAGCTTAACCGCCAGGGTCGGGGAGCTGTTTTTT. Amino acids: CASSLTARVGELFF.

This clonotype was counted only a few times. The rearrangement uses TRBV19 and TRBJ2-7, with a possible D match to TRBD1 (5 bases). V lost 8 bases, J lost 6 bases, and 14 bases lay in between. Germline assignment: CDR1 LNHDA and CDR2 SQIVND (reference sequence). This CDR3 region has 12 residues. The CDR3 sequence: CASEAGFGEQYF. The DNA of the CDR3 is TGTGCCAGTGAGGCAGGGTTCGGCGAGCAGTACTTC.

This sequence joins TRBV7-2 and TRBJ2-1, with 7 nucleotides matching TRBD2. Unmatched junction bases numbered 6, after V lost 3 bases and J lost 4 bases. The CDR3 runs 15 residues. Germline loops: CDR1 SGHTA, CDR2 FQGNSA. CDR3 sequence (DNA): TGTGCCAGCAGCTTTTCCGGAGCGGGGTACAATGAGCAGTTCTTC. It translates to CASSFSGAGYNEQFF.

This clonotype was recorded many times. The chain joins TRBV7-6 to TRBJ2-7; TRBD1 matches 7 bases. The CDR3 consists of 14 residues. Germline V gene data show CDR1 as SGHVS and CDR2 as FNYEAQ. The V gene end was trimmed by 5 bases and the J gene end by 0 bases; junction bases not matched to a gene: 4. The CDR3 DNA is TGTGCCAGCAGCATCAACAGGGGCTCCTACGAGCAGTACTTC. As protein: CASSINRGSYEQYF.

This clonotype was counted many times. The chain has TRBV27 and TRBJ1-3, with 8 bases identical to TRBD1. The V gene's germline CDR1 is MNHEY and CDR2 SMNVEV (reference sequence). The CDR3 spans 15 residues. Germline trimming cut 4 bases from V and 2 bases from J; bases unmatched to any gene: 4. The CDR3 reads CASSSTGGAGNTIYF. Here the CDR3 DNA reads TGTGCCAGCAGTTCTACAGGGGGAGCTGGAAACACCATATATTTT.

This clonotype was recorded at least ten times. This sequence joins TRBV28 and TRBJ2-7, with 12 bases aligning to TRBD2. The CDR3 has 15 amino acids. Germline-derived CDR1 and CDR2 are MDHEN and SYDVKM. The V and J ends lost 3 bases and 6 bases, in that order; junction bases with no gene match: 6. CDR3 sequence (DNA): TGTGCCAGCAGTTTTTATCTAGCGGGAGGGATCGAGCAGTACTTC. It is translated as CASSFYLAGGIEQYF.

This clonotype came up many times. The chain carries TRBV7-2 and TRBJ1-6, with 9 bases identical to TRBD1. V was clipped by 1 base and J by 8 bases; unmatched bases: 9. Germline V gene lookup returns CDR1 SGHTA and CDR2 FQGNSA. The CDR3 spans 17 residues. In nucleotides, the CDR3 is TGTGCCAGCAGCTTAGGCGGTTGGGACAGGGTCTATTCACCCCTCCACTTT. This gives the protein CASSLGGWDRVYSPLHF.

This clonotype was detected ten times or more. The gene calls are TRBV7-3 and TRBJ1-1; D perhaps matches TRBD1 (5 bases). Germline CDR1 and CDR2: SGHTA and FQGTGA. CDR3 length equals 13 residues. With 2 bases removed from V and 4 bases from J, the gap between germline ends came to 8 bases. The CDR3 reads CASSLSGTTEAFF. In nucleotides, the CDR3 is TGTGCCAGCAGCTTATCAGGGACCACTGAAGCTTTCTTT.

This clonotype was detected many times. The genes are TRBV25-1 and TRBJ2-1; D may be TRBD1 (6 bases). Trimming removed 5 bases at V and 2 bases at J, with 7 bases between. This CDR3 has 13 residues. The V gene's germline CDR1 is MGHDK and CDR2 SYGVNS. CDR3 residues: CASSRDTYNEQFF. The CDR3 DNA follows: TGTGCCAGCAGTCGGGACACCTACAATGAGCAGTTCTTC.

V gene TRBV20-1 combines with J gene TRBJ2-7; D is undetermined. Trimming removed 0 bases at V and 4 bases at J, with 13 bases between. The CDR3 loop spans 14 amino acids. Germline CDR1 is DFQATT and CDR2 is SNEGSKA (reference sequence). CDR3 sequence (DNA): TGCAGTGCTAGAGATCACCCTTGGGGTTACGAGCAGTACTTC. Translated: CSARDHPWGYEQYF.

The rearrangement uses TRBV28 and TRBJ1-5, with 9 bases lining up with TRBD1. The CDR3 length is 16 residues. J was trimmed by 0 bases and V by 4 bases; bases with no gene match: 4. Germline V gene lookup returns CDR1 MDHEN and CDR2 SYDVKM. The CDR3 nucleotides are TGTGCCAGCAGTTCACAGGGGGCGCGTAGCAATCAGCCCCAGCATTTT. Translating it yields CASSSQGARSNQPQHF.

This clonotype was detected ten times or more. The genes are TRBV5-4 and TRBJ1-2; a possible D gene is TRBD1 (5 bases). This CDR3 region has 14 residues. Germline CDR1 and CDR2: SGHNT and YYREEE (reference sequence). The V end was cut by 2 bases, the J end by 4 bases, with 12 bases between. In DNA form, the CDR3 reads TGTGCCAGCAGCTTCCAGGGAGCAGCCTATGGCTACACCTTC. Amino acid sequence: CASSFQGAAYGYTF.

This clonotype was seen a few times. The DNA for the CDR3 is TGTGCCAGCAGCTTAACAGGACAGGTTTCCTACGAGCAGTACTTC. Residues: CASSLTGQVSYEQYF. The J gene is TRBJ2-7, the V gene TRBV7-3, with 7 positions matching TRBD1. With V trimmed by 0 bases and J by 1 base, 3 bases remained unmatched. Germline V gives CDR1 SGHTA, CDR2 FQGTGA. CDR3 length: 15 residues.

A word on this clonotype: Compared with germline, one end of the junction differs, possibly owing to a read error. The chain uses TRBV2 and TRBJ2-7; a weak D match, TRBD1 (5 bases). The CDR3 totals 11 residues. Germline V gene lookup returns CDR1 SNHLY and CDR2 FYNNEI. The CDR3 protein is CASSEAHGHNF. CDR3 DNA: TGTGCCAGCAGTGAAGCGCACGGACACAACTTC.

This clonotype showed up many times. The chain links TRBV7-2 to TRBJ2-7; D perhaps matches TRBD1 (5 bases). V lost 1 base and J 0 bases, leaving 10 bases between the germline ends. The CDR3 has 15 residues. Germline V gene data show CDR1 as SGHTA and CDR2 as FQGNSA. The CDR3, as DNA: TGTGCCAGCAGCTTAGACAGGCGAAGCTCCTACGAGCAGTACTTC. Translated: CASSLDRRSSYEQYF. Full variable domain (missing parts from reference TRBV7-2 and TRBJ2-7): GAGVSQSPSNKVTEKGKDVELRCDPISGHTALYWYRQSLGQGLEFLIYFQGNSAPDKSGLPSDRFSAERTGGSVSTLTIQRTQQEDSAVYLCASSLDRRSSYEQYFGPGTRLTVT.

This clonotype was picked up many times. The J gene is TRBJ1-1, the V gene TRBV10-2; D possibly corresponds to TRBD1 (6 bases). The CDR3 loop spans 12 amino acids. Germline values: CDR1 WSHSY, CDR2 SAAADI. The ends were cut back, 7 bases at V and 11 bases at J, with 17 bases in the middle. CDR3 DNA sequence: TGCGCCAGCACTCAGGGCGGGGGCCCGGCTTTCTTT. The encoded protein is CASTQGGGPAFF.

Worth noting for this clonotype: The CDR3 carries no conserved terminal phenylalanine or tryptophan, so it likely arises from a read error. The J gene is TRBJ1-1, the V gene TRBV14; D unresolved. V lost 4 bases, J lost 1 base, and 13 bases lay in between. CDR3 length: 15 amino acids. CDR1 is SGHDN and CDR2 is FVKESK in the germline V gene. CDR3 DNA sequence: TGTGCCAGCAGCCCTCCAATAGATTGGAACACTGAAGCTTTCTTG. Its translation: CASSPPIDWNTEAFL.

V is TRBV28 and J is TRBJ1-3; 8 bases are a match to TRBD1. CDR1 and CDR2 from the germline V gene are MDHEN and SYDVKM. CDR3 length: 15 residues. V was clipped by 6 bases and J by 3 bases; unmatched bases: 7. The CDR3: CASSYGGTGGNTIYF. The CDR3 region has the DNA TGTGCCAGCAGCTATGGTGGGACAGGTGGAAACACCATATATTTT.

This clonotype has only a few counts. J is TRBJ2-1 and V is TRBV5-4, with D uncertain. V lost 4 bases to trimming and J lost 4 bases, with 12 bases between them. The CDR3 runs 14 residues. The germline gives CDR1 SGHNT, CDR2 YYREEE (reference sequence). As DNA, the CDR3 is TGTGCCAGCAGCGGGGTTAGCAGTTACAATGAGCAGTTCTTC. It encodes CASSGVSSYNEQFF. Using reference TRBV5-4 and TRBJ2-1 for the parts outside the CDR3, the full variable domain is ETGVTQSPTHLIKTRGQQVTLRCSSQSGHNTVSWYQQALGQGPQFIFQYYREEENGRGNFPPRFSGLQFPNYSSELNVNALELDDSALYLCASSGVSSYNEQFFGPGTRLTVL.